This is a list of T cell receptor beta chains from one sample in a study of blood T cell repertoires in COVID-19. Sequenced by immunoSEQ multiplex PCR; TCRdb stores in-frame clones only, minus some. Of 400,000 or so clones listed, around 87% are singletons. Specimen: peripheral blood. The receptor set was obtained from a human donor in a cohort sampled during active COVID-19. CDR3s include the opening cysteine and the closing phenylalanine or tryptophan. A D gene is named only where the DNA matches it firmly. For some rows the clone size is stated as once, few or many, or as a class when expanded; others skip it.

d_call | clone_size | j_call | cdr3_length | v_call | cdr3_aa | cdr3_nt
TRBD1 | . | TRBJ1-2 | 13 | TRBV30 | CACSGQDNYGYTF | TGTGCCTGCTCGGGACAGGATAACTATGGCTACACCTTC
. | . | TRBJ2-5 | 12 | TRBV9 | CASSPRGETQYF | TGTGCCAGCAGCCCCAGAGGGGAGACCCAGTACTTC
TRBD1 | . | TRBJ1-5 | 18 | TRBV19 | CASSIDEVGQGGNQPQHF | TGTGCCAGTAGTATAGATGAGGTAGGACAGGGCGGCAATCAGCCCCAGCATTTT
. | . | TRBJ2-7 | 14 | TRBV13 | CASSFLGGYDEQYF | TGTGCCAGCAGCTTCCTAGGGGGTTATGACGAGCAGTACTTC
TRBD1 | . | TRBJ1-6 | 14 | TRBV6-6 | CASNQGQNNSPLHF | TGTGCCAGCAACCAGGGACAGAATAATTCACCCCTCCACTTT
TRBD1 | few | TRBJ1-5 | 13 | TRBV10-3 | CASGTEKDQPQHF | TGTGCCAGCGGGACAGAGAAAGATCAGCCCCAGCATTTT
TRBD2 | . | TRBJ2-1 | 18 | TRBV28 | CASSLATRERGIYNEQFF | TGTGCCAGCAGTTTAGCCACCAGGGAGCGGGGTATTTACAATGAGCAGTTCTTC
. | . | TRBJ1-3 | 14 | TRBV10-1 | CAPLGAKHSNTIYF | TGCGCCCCCTTGGGGGCAAAACACTCGAACACCATATATTTT
. | . | TRBJ2-1 | 15 | TRBV30 | CAWSRNWDSINEQFF | TGTGCCTGGAGCAGGAATTGGGACTCTATCAATGAGCAGTTCTTC
TRBD2 | . | TRBJ2-3 | 17 | TRBV5-8 | CASSFHQTSGGTDTQYF | TGTGCCAGCAGCTTCCACCAGACTAGCGGGGGAACAGATACGCAGTATTTT
TRBD2 | . | TRBJ2-2 | 20 | TRBV24-1 | CATSDLRVLAGVIRKGELFF | TGTGCCACCAGTGATTTGCGCGTCCTAGCGGGGGTGATCAGGAAGGGGGAGCTGTTTTTT
TRBD1 | . | TRBJ1-3 | 14 | TRBV2 | CASSGQVSGNTIYF | TGTGCCAGCAGCGGACAGGTTTCTGGAAACACCATATATTTT
TRBD1 | . | TRBJ1-3 | 17 | TRBV19 | CASSKGGDRNSGNTIYF | TGTGCCAGTAGTAAAGGTGGGGACAGGAACTCTGGAAACACCATATATTTT
. | . | TRBJ2-3 | 13 | TRBV3-1/TRBV3-2 | CASSQAVMDTQYF | TGTGCCAGCAGCCAAGCGGTCATGGATACGCAGTATTTT
TRBD1 | many | TRBJ1-2 | 14 | TRBV27 | CASRTTGGNYGYTF | TGTGCCAGCAGAACGACAGGGGGCAACTATGGCTACACCTTC
TRBD1 | . | TRBJ1-2 | 16 | TRBV27 | CASSFGVGQGRGGYTF | TGTGCCAGCAGTTTCGGGGTCGGACAGGGGCGGGGTGGCTACACCTTC
TRBD2 | . | TRBJ2-7 | 15 | TRBV5-4 | CASSPPGLAGEEQYF | TGTGCCAGCAGCCCCCCGGGACTAGCGGGAGAGGAGCAGTACTTC
TRBD1 | few | TRBJ1-2 | 15 | TRBV5-6 | CASIRSPPGQDGYTF | TGTGCCAGCATCAGGTCCCCCCCGGGACAGGATGGCTACACCTTC
. | . | TRBJ2-7 | 14 | TRBV2 | CAFSQRRSSYEQYF | TGTGCCTTCTCACAAAGGAGGAGCTCCTACGAGCAGTACTTC
TRBD1 | . | TRBJ2-2 | 17 | TRBV15 | CATSRDYETGSSGELFF | TGTGCCACCAGCAGAGATTATGAGACAGGGAGCTCCGGGGAGCTGTTTTTT
TRBD1 | . | TRBJ2-7 | 16 | TRBV3-1/TRBV3-2 | CASSLLRRTGKYEQYF | TGTGCCAGCAGCCTCTTACGACGGACAGGGAAATACGAGCAGTACTTC
TRBD1 | once | TRBJ2-5 | 15 | TRBV11-2 | CASGVTGLIQETQYF | TGTGCCAGCGGGGTGACAGGGCTCATCCAAGAGACCCAGTACTTC
TRBD1 | . | TRBJ2-7 | 16 | TRBV11-2 | CASSWGAGQGTYEQYF | TGTGCCAGCAGCTGGGGAGCGGGACAGGGTACCTACGAGCAGTACTTC
. | . | TRBJ2-7 | 14 | TRBV7-9 | CASTSSERYYEQYF | TGTGCCAGCACCTCTTCGGAGCGTTACTACGAGCAGTACTTC
. | . | TRBJ2-3 | 11 | TRBV30 | CAWTGGDTQYF | TGTGCCTGGACAGGGGGGGATACGCAGTATTTT
TRBD2 | once | TRBJ2-1 | 18 | TRBV14 | CASSQDPFGGGPSDEQFF | TGTGCCAGCAGCCAAGATCCGTTTGGGGGAGGGCCTTCGGATGAGCAGTTCTTC
TRBD2 | . | TRBJ2-1 | 14 | TRBV3-1/TRBV3-2 | CASSEETSGDEQFF | TGTGCCAGCAGCGAAGAGACTAGCGGGGATGAGCAGTTCTTC
TRBD2 | . | TRBJ2-2 | 19 | TRBV5-1 | CASSSRTSGGRANTGELFF | TGCGCCAGCAGCTCGAGGACTAGCGGGGGAAGAGCGAACACCGGGGAGCTGTTTTTT
. | once | TRBJ1-3 | 15 | TRBV28 | CASSLLTIPGNTIYF | TGTGCCAGCAGTTTATTGACAATACCTGGAAACACCATATATTTT
. | . | TRBJ1-3 | 14 | TRBV19 | CASSRAPYGNTIYF | TGTGCCAGTAGTAGGGCGCCCTATGGAAACACCATATATTTT
TRBD1 | . | TRBJ2-3 | 15 | TRBV5-1 | CASSAPGQGLDTQYF | TGCGCCAGCAGCGCCCCGGGACAGGGATTAGATACGCAGTATTTT
. | once | TRBJ2-3 | 14 | TRBV5-1 | CASSPWARTDTQYF | TGCGCCAGCAGCCCTTGGGCCCGCACAGATACGCAGTATTTT
. | . | TRBJ2-5 | 16 | TRBV5-1 | CASSLTGGLKGETQYF | TGCGCCAGCAGCTTAACGGGGGGCCTTAAGGGAGAGACCCAGTACTTC
. | . | TRBJ1-1 | 14 | TRBV9 | CASSDGRGGPEAFF | TGTGCCAGCAGCGACGGCCGGGGAGGGCCTGAAGCTTTCTTT
. | . | TRBJ1-2 | 17 | TRBV2 | CASGETESQLANYGYTF | TGTGCCAGCGGCGAGACAGAATCCCAGTTAGCTAACTATGGCTACACCTTC
. | . | TRBJ2-1 | 16 | TRBV2 | CASITGGRGGHNEQFF | TGTGCCAGCATTACCGGGGGGCGGGGAGGGCACAATGAGCAGTTCTTC
. | . | TRBJ1-3 | 14 | TRBV28 | CASSLGLSGNTIYF | TGTGCCAGCAGTTTGGGACTCTCTGGAAACACCATATATTTT
. | . | TRBJ2-2 | 14 | TRBV30 | CAWSSLGGTGELFF | TGTGCCTGGAGTTCGCTAGGGGGTACCGGGGAGCTGTTTTTT
TRBD2 | . | TRBJ2-5 | 15 | TRBV25-1 | CASSEARGGRETQYF | TGTGCCAGCAGTGAGGCACGGGGGGGCCGGGAGACCCAGTACTTC
. | . | TRBJ1-2 | 13 | TRBV2 | CASSEIKRGGYTF | TGTGCCAGCAGTGAAATTAAGCGTGGAGGCTACACCTTC
TRBD2 | . | TRBJ2-5 | 15 | TRBV7-9 | CASSLYGRAQETQYF | TGTGCCAGCAGCTTATACGGGAGGGCCCAAGAGACCCAGTACTTC
TRBD1 | . | TRBJ2-2 | 16 | TRBV28 | CASSSYRGRNTGELFF | TGTGCCAGCAGTTCCTACAGGGGTAGGAACACCGGGGAGCTGTTTTTT
. | . | TRBJ1-1 | 12 | TRBV20-1 | CSASAVNTEAFF | TGCAGTGCTAGTGCCGTGAACACTGAAGCTTTCTTT
. | . | TRBJ1-2 | 15 | TRBV28 | CASSLSAGAHYGYTF | TGTGCCAGCAGTTTAAGCGCAGGGGCGCACTATGGCTACACCTTC
. | . | TRBJ2-1 | 15 | TRBV2 | CASSEGEGGYYEQFF | TGTGCCAGCAGTGAAGGGGAAGGGGGTTACTATGAGCAGTTCTTC
TRBD2 | . | TRBJ2-7 | 15 | TRBV2 | CASKGLAGGSSEQYF | TGTGCCAGCAAAGGACTAGCGGGAGGGTCTAGCGAGCAGTACTTC
TRBD2 | . | TRBJ2-5 | 14 | TRBV5-1 | CASSFSGRGETQYF | TGCGCCAGCAGCTTTAGCGGGAGGGGAGAGACCCAGTACTTC
. | . | TRBJ2-2 | 14 | TRBV30 | CAYNSELNTGELFF | TGTGCCTACAATAGCGAATTGAACACCGGGGAGCTGTTTTTT
. | . | TRBJ2-7 | 14 | TRBV7-2 | CASSLDYTTYEQYF | TGTGCCAGCAGCTTAGACTACACCACCTACGAGCAGTACTTC
TRBD1 | . | TRBJ2-7 | 13 | TRBV25-1 | CASSGGQGYEQYF | TGTGCCAGCAGTGGCGGACAGGGCTACGAGCAGTACTTC
. | . | TRBJ2-1 | 16 | TRBV19 | CASSTQATGPYNEQFF | TGTGCCAGTAGTACCCAAGCGACAGGCCCCTACAATGAGCAGTTCTTC
TRBD1 | . | TRBJ1-1 | 14 | TRBV5-5 | CASSRGQGVTEAFF | TGTGCCAGCAGTCGTGGACAGGGAGTAACTGAAGCTTTCTTT
. | . | TRBJ1-1 | 14 | TRBV5-3 | CARSRGLGWIEAFF | TGTGCCAGAAGTCGGGGGTTGGGGTGGATTGAAGCTTTCTTT
TRBD1 | . | TRBJ1-5 | 16 | TRBV7-9 | CASSSSGGASNQPQHF | TGTGCCAGCAGCTCCTCAGGGGGCGCAAGCAATCAGCCCCAGCATTTT
TRBD1 | . | TRBJ2-7 | 14 | TRBV7-9 | CASSLADRTYEQYF | TGTGCCAGCAGCTTAGCGGACAGGACCTACGAGCAGTACTTC
. | . | TRBJ1-4 | 15 | TRBV19 | CASSSPWGGVEKLFF | TGTGCCAGTAGTTCCCCCTGGGGAGGTGTTGAAAAACTGTTTTTT
. | . | TRBJ1-5 | 14 | TRBV6-6 | CASSLRDITQPQHF | TGTGCCAGCAGCCTCCGGGACATCACTCAGCCCCAGCATTTT
. | . | TRBJ1-1 | 14 | TRBV2 | CASRLGGAGTEAFF | TGTGCCAGCCGTCTAGGGGGTGCCGGCACTGAAGCTTTCTTT
. | once | TRBJ1-4 | 15 | TRBV15 | CATSRDLAAREKLFF | TGTGCCACCAGCAGAGATTTGGCGGCCCGGGAAAAACTGTTTTTT
. | . | TRBJ2-5 | 15 | TRBV2 | CASSPTTSGQETQYF | TGTGCCAGCAGTCCTACGACATCGGGGCAAGAGACCCAGTACTTC